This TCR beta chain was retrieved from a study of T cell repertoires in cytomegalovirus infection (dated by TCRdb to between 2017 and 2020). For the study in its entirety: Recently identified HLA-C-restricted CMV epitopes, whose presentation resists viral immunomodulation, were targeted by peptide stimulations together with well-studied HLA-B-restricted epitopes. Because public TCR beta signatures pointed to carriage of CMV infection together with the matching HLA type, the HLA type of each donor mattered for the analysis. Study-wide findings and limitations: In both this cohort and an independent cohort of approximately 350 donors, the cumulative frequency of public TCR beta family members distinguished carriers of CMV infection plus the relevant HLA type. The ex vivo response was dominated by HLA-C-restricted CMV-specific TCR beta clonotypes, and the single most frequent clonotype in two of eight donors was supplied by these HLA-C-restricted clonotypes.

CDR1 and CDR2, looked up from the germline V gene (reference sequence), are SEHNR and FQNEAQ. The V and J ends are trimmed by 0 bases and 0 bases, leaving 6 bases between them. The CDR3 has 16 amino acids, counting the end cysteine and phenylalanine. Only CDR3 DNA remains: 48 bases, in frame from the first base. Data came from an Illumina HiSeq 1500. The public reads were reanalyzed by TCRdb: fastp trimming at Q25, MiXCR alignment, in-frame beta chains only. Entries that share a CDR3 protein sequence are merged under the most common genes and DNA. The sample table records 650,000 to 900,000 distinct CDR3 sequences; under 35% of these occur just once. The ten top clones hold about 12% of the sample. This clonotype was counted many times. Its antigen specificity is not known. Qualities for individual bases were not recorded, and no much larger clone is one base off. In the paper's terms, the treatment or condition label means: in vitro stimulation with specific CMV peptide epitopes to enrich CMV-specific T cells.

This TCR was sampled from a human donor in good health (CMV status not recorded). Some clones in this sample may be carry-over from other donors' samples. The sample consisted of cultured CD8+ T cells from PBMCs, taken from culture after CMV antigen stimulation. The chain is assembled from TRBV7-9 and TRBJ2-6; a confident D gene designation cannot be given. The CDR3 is CASSLARHSGANVLTF. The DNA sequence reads TGTGCCAGCAGCTTAGCGCGGCACTCTGGGGCCAACGTCCTGACTTTC.